This T cell receptor beta chain was retrieved from a study of cytomegalovirus exposure and HLA in healthy donors (dated by TCRdb to 2016 to 2017). In terms of the full investigation: According to an earlier analysis of 450 to 650 of the donors, about 179 million T cells yielded roughly 110 million unique TCR beta sequences and approximately 300 Gb of sequence data. Besides the first cohort of roughly 660 subjects, a separate validation cohort made up of around 120 different subjects was used. Every repertoire in the discovery cohort had been generated on one and the same sequencing platform. Donor age, sex, ethnicity and CMV serostatus were compiled alongside the repertoire data. Of the approximately 400 genotyped donors, 75% to 85% were placed in the genetic ancestry cluster associated with self-reported Caucasian donors. Typing coverage differed by locus: A, B, C, DRB1 and DQB1 were typed in about 620-640 donors, DQA1 in about 500, DPA1 in some 600, and DPB1 in about 450. A handful of DR-DQ haplotypes were treated as single units for association and clustering because of strong linkage in the cohort. In an earlier analysis of roughly 580 of the donors, high-throughput TCR beta sequencing was used to judge whether each TCR beta V gene segment behaved as functional or pseudogenic. To study patterns of TCR occurrence, a later analysis re-analyzed previously published TCR beta repertoires from several hundred donors and added high-resolution HLA genotyping. To predict cytomegalovirus infection status, the study brought together high-throughput TCR immunosequencing, statistical association of individual TCRs with disease status, and machine learning. The study aimed to test whether signatures of past pathogen exposure could be identified by cataloging public T cell receptors. Both class I and class II loci were covered by HLA typing, at four-digit resolution. In a later genetic analysis, genome-wide SNP genotypes for about three fifths of the roughly 670 donors were used, and that subset was treated as a discovery cohort. The later analysis used no new phenotypic data to find candidate immune exposures, relying instead on TCR beta sequences and their occurrence across donors. Across some 400 genotyped donors of the cohort, an average of about 220,000 unique TCR beta nucleotide sequences per donor were sequenced, and around 20% of those sequences were non-productive. An early release covering approximately 600 HLA-typed donors comprised 250 to 350 gigabases of sequencing data and approximately 85 million unique TCR sequences. Using immunosequencing, the study profiled T cell repertoires from about 620 subjects and related those repertoires to cytomegalovirus serostatus. General findings and caveats noted by the study authors: HLA typing was unavailable for some donors at each locus, so association tests used only the typed subset. Because counts were too low, about 18 rarely observed V segments, including chromosome 9 orphons, were left out of the earlier analysis of roughly 600 of the donors. Only TCR beta chains were sequenced in this cohort, and the absence of alpha or paired-chain data limited detectable features. Correlated functional status among segregating V segments might be attributable to linkage disequilibrium, but an unknown experimental factor could not be ruled out. In both the original and validation cohorts, the classifier was reported to diagnose cytomegalovirus status with high specificity and sensitivity. Compared with the roughly 710-donor mean, donors in an Asian-associated ancestry cluster had fewer N-insertions in productive TCRs, according to a later genetic analysis. The study gave a list of about 170 TCR beta chains associated with cytomegalovirus. Most TCR sequences were seen in very few donors, while some public TCRs were found in many individuals. Broadly in line with IMGT annotations, most TCR beta V segments showed up in productive rearrangements about 90% or about 30% of the time in an earlier analysis of approximately 600 of the donors. According to a later analysis, TCR association rates differed among HLA loci, with DRB1 alleles showing the most associated TCRs and HLA-C alleles showing the fewest. A further reported finding was that TCR beta sequences accurately predicted the HLA-A and HLA-B alleles for most subjects in the first cohort. According to a later analysis, most CMV-associated TCR beta chains appeared to be HLA-restricted, and the HLA associations seemed to be driven largely by CMV exposure. Presence/absence analyses assumed roughly uniform sequencing depth across donors, an assumption that may not hold. Some IMGT-functional V segments, including TRBV6-2 and TRBV6-3, could not be told apart with the 87-base-pair reads, so those segments were excluded. In a later analysis, HLA-associated TCR beta chains showed more clonal expansion and lower generation probabilities than non-associated chains that were equally common. According to the authors, the approach could potentially be generalized to other disease states and immunological phenotypes. CMV serostatus was the only immune exposure information available for the cohort. At a false discovery rate of 0.05, a later analysis linked 16,951 TCR beta sequences to specific HLA alleles. Assigning TCR associations to individual alleles was difficult when HLA alleles, especially DR and DQ, strongly co-occurred. According to a later analysis, parvovirus B19, influenza, CMV and Epstein-Barr virus appeared linked to several top co-occurrence clusters. A group of highly shared sequence variants was considered likely to be a technical artifact of the sequencing pipeline. A few of the identified cytomegalovirus-associated TCR beta chains were confirmed in vitro to be specific for cytomegalovirus antigens. A later genetic analysis associated a missense DCLRE1C variant with V-gene and J-gene trimming of TCR beta chains, and an independent cohort replicated the association.

Points on this clone: Its recognized antigen is unknown. Base-call qualities are not available, and no considerably larger clone is one nucleotide away.

The cohort comprised 666 healthy bone marrow donors. At the time of sampling, all cohort members were nominally healthy, though unrecorded immune exposures were likely present. The donor tested CMV seronegative, placing the donor among the 350 to 400 seronegative members of the cohort. Each donor provided a peripheral blood sample, and peripheral blood mononuclear cells were used for TCR beta sequencing. Genomic DNA extraction from the blood cell samples was performed with the Qiagen DNeasy Blood Extraction Kit. Library preparation employed the immunoSEQ multiplex PCR assay. The multiplex PCR relied on a mix of 60 forward primers for TCR Vbeta segments and 13 reverse primers for TCR Jbeta segments. A multiplex PCR assay on genomic DNA amplified the CDR3 region of rearranged TCR beta genes. Amplified TCR beta libraries were sequenced as 87-base-pair reads on the Illumina HiSeq System. The original methods were these. A later analysis tallied 75 million to 95 million unique TCR beta chains across the 660 or so repertoires, and approximately 11 million of those chains were shared by two or more donors. A nearest-neighbor algorithm error-corrected the raw reads and collapsed the reads into unique sequences, merging closely related sequences to remove PCR and sequencing errors. Alignment of CDR3 sequences to IMGT reference sequences was used to assign V, D and J gene segments. For a sequence to be retained, at least a six-nucleotide match to both a V gene segment and a J gene segment was required. Rearrangements were classified as productive when the CDR3 lacked stop codons and remained in frame with V and J, and all other rearrangements were classified as non-productive. CDR3 was defined by IMGT convention, running from the second conserved V-encoded cysteine to the conserved J-encoded phenylalanine. The earlier analysis of about 530 of the donors excluded any sequence lacking an unambiguous match to a single V gene segment. An earlier analysis of about 590 of the donors classified V segments as functional when productive rearrangements were above 56.7% and as segregating when the standard deviation between donors was above 5%. A statistical classification framework was built to diagnose cytomegalovirus status from the catalog of TCR beta chain sequences. In a later analysis, TCR nucleotide sequences were compared against IMGT/GENE-DB human TR gene sequences so that V and J genes could be assigned. Using the TCRdist pipeline, a later analysis assigned CDR3 sequences along with most-parsimonious VDJ recombination scenarios. In a later analysis, every TCR beta chain was defined by the combination of its CDR3 amino acid sequence and its V-gene family, and reads without a unique V-gene family were dropped. In a later analysis, several hundred highly shared, low-generation-probability nucleotide sequences were removed to address suspected cross-contamination and a sequencing artifact. In a later analysis, a clonal expansion index was calculated for each public chain from normalized within-repertoire ranks of inferred template counts. A later analysis computed generation probabilities with a VDJ recombination model fitted to out-of-frame rearrangements, and checked the results against IGoR. In a later analysis, TCR-TCR, TCR-HLA and TCR-CMV co-occurrence was scored with hypergeometric tests, and a repertoire-size bias correction was applied to TCR pairs. To estimate false discovery rates, a later analysis permuted the HLA or CMV assignments 20 times. A later analysis grouped co-occurring TCRs with DBSCAN, adding TCRdist sequence similarity when clustering within HLA-allele-positive subsets. For co-occurrence clustering, repertoires with fewer than 30,000 or more than 120,000 public chains were excluded, along with about five repertoires with anomalous nucleotide sharing. The source is immuneACCESS, and TCRdb retained only in-frame sequences with V and J called. Part of the clones is not carried over; for the studies checked, unresolved V genes explain less than half of this, and the remainder is unexplained. The V and J calls and clone size come from that table; D and trimming were worked out from the DNA. Counted in this sample were 120,000 or so clones; over 70% of them appeared once. 4.1% of the sample goes to the ten largest clones.

The CDR3 spans 13 residues, from the cysteine through the phenylalanine. Only the CDR3 region is kept as DNA, spanning 39 bases read in frame from base 1. The germline V gene supplies CDR1 SQVTM and CDR2 ANQGSEA. The junction carries 8 bases between V and J, which are trimmed by 6 bases and 0 bases respectively. The sample taken for sequencing was PBMCs. The receptor was isolated from a middle-aged woman in good health and CMV-seronegative. The chain is assembled from TRBV29-1 and TRBJ1-4; the D gene is perhaps TRBD1, from 5 matching bases. This receptor carries the CDR3 CSVQGSTNEKLFF. The nucleotide sequence is given as TGCAGCGTCCAGGGTTCAACTAATGAAAAACTGTTTTTT. Here the CDR3 is joined to the reference TRBV29-1 and TRBJ1-4 genes, and the full variable domain is: SAVISQKPSRDICQRGTSLTIQCQVDSQVTMMFWYRQQPGQSLTLIATANQGSEATYESGFVIDKFPISRPNLTFSTLTVSNMSPEDSSIYLCSVQGSTNEKLFFGSGTQLSVL.